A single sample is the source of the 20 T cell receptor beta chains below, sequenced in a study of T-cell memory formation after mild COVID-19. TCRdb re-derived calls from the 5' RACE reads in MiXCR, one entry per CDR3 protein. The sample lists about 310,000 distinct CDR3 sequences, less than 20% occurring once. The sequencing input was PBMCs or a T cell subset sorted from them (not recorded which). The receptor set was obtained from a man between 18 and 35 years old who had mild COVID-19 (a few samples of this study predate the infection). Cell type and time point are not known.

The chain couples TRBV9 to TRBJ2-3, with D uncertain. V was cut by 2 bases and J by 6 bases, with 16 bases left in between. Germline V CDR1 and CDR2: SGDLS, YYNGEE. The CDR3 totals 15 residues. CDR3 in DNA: TGTGCCAGCAGCGTCAACTCCCCCTCCTTGGATACGCAGTATTTT. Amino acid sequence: CASSVNSPSLDTQYF.

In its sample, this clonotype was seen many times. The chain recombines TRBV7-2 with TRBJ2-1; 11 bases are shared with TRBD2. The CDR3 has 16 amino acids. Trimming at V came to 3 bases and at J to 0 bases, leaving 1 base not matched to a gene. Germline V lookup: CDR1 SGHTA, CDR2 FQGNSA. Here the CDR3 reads CASSLTSGVSYNEQFF. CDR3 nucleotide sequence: TGTGCCAGCAGCTTGACTAGCGGGGTCTCCTACAATGAGCAGTTCTTC.

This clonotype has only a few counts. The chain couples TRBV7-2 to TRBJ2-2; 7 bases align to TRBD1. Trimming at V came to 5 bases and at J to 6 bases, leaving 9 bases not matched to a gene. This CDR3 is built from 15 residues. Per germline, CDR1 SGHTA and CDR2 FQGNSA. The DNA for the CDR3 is TGTGCCAGCAGCACAATCACAGGGGTCCCCGGGGAGCTGTTTTTT. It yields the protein CASSTITGVPGELFF.

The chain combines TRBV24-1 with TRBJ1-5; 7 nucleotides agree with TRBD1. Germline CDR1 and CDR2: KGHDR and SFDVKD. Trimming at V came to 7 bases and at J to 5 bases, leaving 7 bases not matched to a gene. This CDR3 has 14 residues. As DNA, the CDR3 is TGTGCCACCAGCAGGACAGGATGGGATCAGCCCCAGCATTTT. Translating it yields CATSRTGWDQPQHF.

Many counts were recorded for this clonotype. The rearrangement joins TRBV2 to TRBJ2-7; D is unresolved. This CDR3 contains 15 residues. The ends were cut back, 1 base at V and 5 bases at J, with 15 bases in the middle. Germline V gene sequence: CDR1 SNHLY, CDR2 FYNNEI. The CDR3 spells CASSEERMRFDEQYV. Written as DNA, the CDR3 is TGTGCCAGCAGTGAAGAAAGAATGCGATTCGACGAGCAGTACGTC.

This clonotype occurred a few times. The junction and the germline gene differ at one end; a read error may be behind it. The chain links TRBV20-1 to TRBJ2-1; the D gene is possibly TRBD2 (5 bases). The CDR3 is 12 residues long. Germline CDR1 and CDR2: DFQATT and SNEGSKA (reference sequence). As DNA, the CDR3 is TGCAGTGCTATCCCACCGGTCGGACTTCATCTCTTC. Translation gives CSAIPPVGLHLF.

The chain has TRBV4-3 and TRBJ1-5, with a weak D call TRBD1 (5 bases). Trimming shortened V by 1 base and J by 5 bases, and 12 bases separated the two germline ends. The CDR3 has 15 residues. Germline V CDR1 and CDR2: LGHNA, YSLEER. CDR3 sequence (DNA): TGCGCCAGCAGCCAAGGGGGCCAGCCCCATCAGCCCCAGCATTTT. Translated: CASSQGGQPHQPQHF.

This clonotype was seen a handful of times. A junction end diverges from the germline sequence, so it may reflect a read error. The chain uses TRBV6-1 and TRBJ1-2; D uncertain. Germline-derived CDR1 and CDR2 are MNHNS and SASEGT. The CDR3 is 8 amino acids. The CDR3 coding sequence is TGTGCCAGCAGTGATCGGGCCTTC. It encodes CASSDRAF.

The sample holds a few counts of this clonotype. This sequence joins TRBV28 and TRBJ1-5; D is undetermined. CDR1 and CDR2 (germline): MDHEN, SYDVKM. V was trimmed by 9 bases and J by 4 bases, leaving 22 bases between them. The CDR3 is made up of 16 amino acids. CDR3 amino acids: CASSWTDDFRNQPQHF. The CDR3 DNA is TGTGCCAGTTCGTGGACGGATGACTTTAGAAATCAGCCCCAGCATTTT. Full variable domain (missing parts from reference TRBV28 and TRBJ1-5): DVKVTQSSRYLVKRTGEKVFLECVQDMDHENMFWYRQDPGLGLRLIYFSYDVKMKEKGDIPEGYSVSREKKERFSLILESASTNQTSMYLCASSWTDDFRNQPQHFGDGTRLSIL.

In DNA, the CDR3 is TGTGCCAGCCCACAGGGGACGAACACCGGGGAGCTGTTTTTT. This gives the protein CASPQGTNTGELFF. The chain has TRBV9 and TRBJ2-2, with 7 nucleotides matching TRBD1. After removal of 7 bases from V and 0 bases from J, the junction contained 3 bases not matched to a gene. The V gene's germline CDR1 is SGDLS and CDR2 YYNGEE. CDR3 length: 14 amino acids.

The CDR3 DNA sequence: TGTGCCAGCAGCTTAGTCGGGGGCCTGATTGGGAGCGGAGAGGGGACCCAGTACTTC. Protein: CASSLVGGLIGSGEGTQYF. The chain has TRBV7-2 and TRBJ2-5; D could derive from TRBD1 or TRBD2 (6 bases each). Germline loops: CDR1 SGHTA, CDR2 FQGNSA. This CDR3 is built from 19 residues. Trimming took off 1 base at V and 7 bases at J, with 28 bases between the two ends.

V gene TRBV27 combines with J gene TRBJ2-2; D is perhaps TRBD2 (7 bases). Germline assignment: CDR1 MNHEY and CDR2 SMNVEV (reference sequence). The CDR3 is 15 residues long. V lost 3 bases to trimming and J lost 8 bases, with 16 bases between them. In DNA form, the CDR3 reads TGTGCCAGCAGTTTGGGGGGGCTTTTTGGAGGGGAGCTGTTTTTT. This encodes CASSLGGLFGGELFF.

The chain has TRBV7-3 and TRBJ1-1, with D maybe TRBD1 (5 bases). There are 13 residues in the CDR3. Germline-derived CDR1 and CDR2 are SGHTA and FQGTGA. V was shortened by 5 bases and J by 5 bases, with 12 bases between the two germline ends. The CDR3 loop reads CASSVAGHTEAFF. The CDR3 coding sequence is TGTGCCAGCAGCGTTGCGGGGCATACTGAAGCTTTCTTT.

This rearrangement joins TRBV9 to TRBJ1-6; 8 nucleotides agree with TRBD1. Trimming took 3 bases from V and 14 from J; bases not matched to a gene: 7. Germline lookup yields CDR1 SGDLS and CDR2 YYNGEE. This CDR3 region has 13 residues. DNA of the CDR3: TGTGCCAGCAGCGGAGACAGGGGTAATTCCCTCCACTTT. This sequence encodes CASSGDRGNSLHF. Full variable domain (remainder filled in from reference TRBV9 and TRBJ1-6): DSGVTQTPKHLITATGQRVTLRCSPRSGDLSVYWYQQSLDQGLQFLIQYYNGEERAKGNILERFSAQQFPDLHSELNLSSLELGDSALYFCASSGDRGNSLHFGNGTRLTVT.

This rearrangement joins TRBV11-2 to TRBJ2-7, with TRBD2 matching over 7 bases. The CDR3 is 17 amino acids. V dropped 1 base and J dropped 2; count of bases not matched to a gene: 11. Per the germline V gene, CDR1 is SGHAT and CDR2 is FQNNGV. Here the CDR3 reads CASSLAPGLGLPYEQYF. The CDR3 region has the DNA TGTGCCAGCAGCTTAGCCCCCGGACTAGGGCTGCCCTACGAGCAGTACTTC.

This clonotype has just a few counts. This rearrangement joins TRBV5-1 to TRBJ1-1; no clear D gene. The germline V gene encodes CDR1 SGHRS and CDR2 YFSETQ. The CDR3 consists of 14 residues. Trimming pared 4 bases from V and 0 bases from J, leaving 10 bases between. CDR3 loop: CASSPRRLNTEAFF. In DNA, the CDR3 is TGCGCCAGCAGCCCAAGACGGTTGAACACTGAAGCTTTCTTT. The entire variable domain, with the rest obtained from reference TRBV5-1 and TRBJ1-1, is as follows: KAGVTQTPRYLIKTRGQQVTLSCSPISGHRSVSWYQQTPGQGLQFLFEYFSETQRNKGNFPGRFSGRQFSNSRSEMNVSTLELGDSALYLCASSPRRLNTEAFFGQGTRLTVV.

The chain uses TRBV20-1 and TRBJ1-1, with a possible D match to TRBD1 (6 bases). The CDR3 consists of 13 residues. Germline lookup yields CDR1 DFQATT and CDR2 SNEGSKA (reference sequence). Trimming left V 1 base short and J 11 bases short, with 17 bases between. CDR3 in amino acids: CSARVQQGIVAFF. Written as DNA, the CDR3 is TGCAGTGCTAGAGTCCAACAGGGAATCGTGGCTTTCTTT.

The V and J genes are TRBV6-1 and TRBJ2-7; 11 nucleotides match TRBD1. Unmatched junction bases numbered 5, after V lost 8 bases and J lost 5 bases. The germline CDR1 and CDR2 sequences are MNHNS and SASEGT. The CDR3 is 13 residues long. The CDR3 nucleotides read TGTGCCAGCGGCGGACAGGGGGCCCACGAGCAGTACTTC. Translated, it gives CASGGQGAHEQYF.

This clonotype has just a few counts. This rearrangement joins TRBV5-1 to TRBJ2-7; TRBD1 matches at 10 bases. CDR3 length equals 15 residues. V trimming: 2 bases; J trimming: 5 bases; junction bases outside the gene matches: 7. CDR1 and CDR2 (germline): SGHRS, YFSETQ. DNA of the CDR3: TGCGCCAGCAGCTTTACCGGGACAGGGGTCGACGAGCAGTACTTC. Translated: CASSFTGTGVDEQYF.

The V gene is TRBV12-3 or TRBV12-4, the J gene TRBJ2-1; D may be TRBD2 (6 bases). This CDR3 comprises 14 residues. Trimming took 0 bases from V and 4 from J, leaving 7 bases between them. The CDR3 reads CASSLAGTYNEQFF. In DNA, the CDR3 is TGTGCCAGCAGTTTAGCAGGGACTTACAATGAGCAGTTCTTC.